The rows below give T cell receptor beta chains drawn from one sample of a study of T cells after yellow fever vaccination. TCRdb re-called the 5' RACE reads with MiXCR, one entry per CDR3 protein. The sample carries hundreds of thousands of distinct CDR3 sequences, roughly 4% recorded once. Source: PBMCs, taken on the day of the yellow fever booster vaccination. These receptors all stem from a man between 18 and 29 years old who received the YFV17D yellow fever vaccine. The CDR3 runs from the conserved cysteine through the conserved F or W. The D gene is left open where the match is weak. The size of a clone is reported for some rows only, either as once, few or many, or as a class for expanded clones.

many,TRBJ2-1,TRBV19,15,TRBD2,TGTGCCAGTAGTGGCGGGGGGCCTAGAAGGAATGAGCAGTTCTTC,CASSGGGPRRNEQFF
many,TRBJ1-5,TRBV6-6,14,NA,TGTGCCAGCAGTTACCGGGACAACAATCAGCCCCAGCATTTT,CASSYRDNNQPQHF
many,TRBJ2-1,TRBV14,16,TRBD2,TGTGCCAGCAGCCACGGGACTAGCGGGTGGTTTGGTGAGCAGTTCTTC,CASSHGTSGWFGEQFF
many,TRBJ2-3,TRBV20-1,13,NA,TGCAGTGCATCGGGACCCCGCACAGATACGCAGTATTTT,CSASGPRTDTQYF
many,TRBJ2-7,TRBV7-9,14,NA,TGTGCCAGCAGCCCGTTGGGGTGGCGGGACGAGCAGTACTTC,CASSPLGWRDEQYF
NA,TRBJ2-1,TRBV15,15,NA,TGTGCCACCAGCAGGAGGGGCAGTACCTACAATGAGCAGTTCTTC,CATSRRGSTYNEQFF
many,TRBJ2-3,TRBV12-3/TRBV12-4,12,NA,TGTGCCAGCAGTTTTGGTGGGAATACGCAGTATTTT,CASSFGGNTQYF
few,TRBJ2-1,TRBV25-1,11,NA,TGTGCCAGCAGTGAAGTCAATGAGCAGTTCTTC,CASSEVNEQFF
many,TRBJ1-1,TRBV11-2,12,NA,TGTGCCAGCAGCTTTTTGGATACTGAAGCTTTCTTT,CASSFLDTEAFF
NA,TRBJ2-3,TRBV7-9,14,TRBD2,TGTGCCAGCAGCTTAAGGACTAGCCTGGATACGCAGTATTTT,CASSLRTSLDTQYF
few,TRBJ1-2,TRBV12-3/TRBV12-4,16,NA,TGTGCCAGCAGTTTAGTAAAAACTGACAGTAACTATGGCTACACCTTC,CASSLVKTDSNYGYTF
few,TRBJ1-1,TRBV27,16,TRBD1,TGTGCCAGCAGTTCTGGGACAGGGAATATGAACACTGAAGCTTTCTTT,CASSSGTGNMNTEAFF
many,TRBJ2-3,TRBV9,13,NA,TGTGCCAGCAGCGTAGATGGACCAGATACGCAGTATTTT,CASSVDGPDTQYF
many,TRBJ1-6,TRBV7-9,16,NA,TGTGCCAGCAGCTTCGGACAGAGCTCCTATAATTCACCCCTCCACTTT,CASSFGQSSYNSPLHF
NA,TRBJ2-5,TRBV5-1,17,TRBD2,TGCGCCAGCAGCTCTCGGGGGGGCTATTTTGCCCAAGAGACCCAGTACTTC,CASSSRGGYFAQETQYF
few,TRBJ1-1,TRBV18,12,NA,TGTGCCAGCTCACCCGGTGGAGACGTAGCTTTCTTT,CASSPGGDVAFF
few,TRBJ1-1,TRBV12-3/TRBV12-4,12,NA,TGTGCCAGCACCTTCTCCCCCACTGAAGCTTTCTTT,CASTFSPTEAFF
many,TRBJ2-5,TRBV15,13,NA,TGTGCCACCAGTACGGGCTATCCAGAGACCCAGTACTTC,CATSTGYPETQYF
NA,TRBJ1-3,TRBV12-3/TRBV12-4,15,NA,TGTGCCAGCAGTTTCTACGGGGCCTCTGGAAACACCATATATTTT,CASSFYGASGNTIYF
NA,TRBJ2-5,TRBV5-4,14,NA,TGTGCCAGCAGCTCGACGGACACACCCGAGACCCAGTACTTC,CASSSTDTPETQYF
many,TRBJ2-7,TRBV25-1,14,TRBD1,TGTGCCAGCAGTCCCGTAGGGACAGGTTCTGAGCAGTACTTC,CASSPVGTGSEQYF
many,TRBJ2-5,TRBV5-1,15,TRBD2,TGCGCCAGCAGCTTGGGGCTAGCGGGGGCAGAGACCCAGTACTTC,CASSLGLAGAETQYF
few,TRBJ2-7,TRBV20-1,15,NA,TGCAGTGCCGGACCCCGCGGACAGACCTCCTACGAGCAGTACTTC,CSAGPRGQTSYEQYF
few,TRBJ1-2,TRBV6-5,16,NA,TGTGCCAGCAGTTACGGAGGGGGAAAGGCTAACTATGGCTACACCTTC,CASSYGGGKANYGYTF
many,TRBJ1-1,TRBV5-1,14,TRBD1,TGCGCCAGCAGCTCCGGGACAGGGGGTCCTGGGGCTTTCTTT,CASSSGTGGPGAFF
many,TRBJ2-5,TRBV27,15,TRBD2,TGTGCCAGCAGTTTGACTAGCGGGGCACGAGAGACCCAGTACTTC,CASSLTSGARETQYF
NA,TRBJ2-1,TRBV7-2,15,TRBD2,TGTGCCAGCAGCTTAAGCGGGGGGGATGAGAGGGAGCAGTTCTTC,CASSLSGGDEREQFF
NA,TRBJ1-5,TRBV5-8,15,NA,TGTGCCAGCAGCCGCGCTGGGTGGATAAATCAGCCCCAGCATTTT,CASSRAGWINQPQHF
NA,TRBJ2-7,TRBV18,14,NA,TGTGCCAGCTCACCAAACGGCGGACCCTACGAGCAGTACTTC,CASSPNGGPYEQYF
NA,TRBJ1-5,TRBV12-3/TRBV12-4,13,NA,TGTGCCAGCAGTTTAGCTCATAACCAGCCCCAGCATTTT,CASSLAHNQPQHF
many,TRBJ2-7,TRBV4-1,14,NA,TGCGCCAGCAGCCAAGAATGGAGGGGGAACGAGCAGTACTTC,CASSQEWRGNEQYF
many,TRBJ1-5,TRBV28,15,NA,TGTGCCAGCAGGACGATGGGGTCGGGCAATCAGCCCCAGCATTTT,CASRTMGSGNQPQHF
many,TRBJ2-1,TRBV10-3,14,NA,TGTGCCATCATGGAACACCTCTCCTACAATGAGCAGTTCTTC,CAIMEHLSYNEQFF
many,TRBJ1-1,TRBV25-1,13,NA,TGTGCCAGCAGTCACACTGGGAACACTGAAGCTTTCTTT,CASSHTGNTEAFF
many,TRBJ2-1,TRBV7-3,15,TRBD1,TGTGCCAGCAGCTTCGGGACAGGGAACTTCAATGAGCAGTTCTTC,CASSFGTGNFNEQFF
few,TRBJ2-3,TRBV15,17,NA,TGTGCCACCAGCAGAGGGGCTAGGGGGGTTAGCACAGATACGCAGTATTTT,CATSRGARGVSTDTQYF
many,TRBJ2-1,TRBV4-3,14,NA,TGCGCCAGCAGCCAAGATTCCAGCGACAATGAGCAGTTCTTC,CASSQDSSDNEQFF
NA,TRBJ2-5,TRBV24-1,17,TRBD2,TGTGCCACCAGTACGGTCGGGAGGGCAATGGCGCAAGAGACCCAGTACTTC,CATSTVGRAMAQETQYF
few,TRBJ2-3,TRBV7-2,16,TRBD2,TGTGCCAGCAGCATTAGACTAGCGGGGGTCACAGATACGCAGTATTTT,CASSIRLAGVTDTQYF
few,TRBJ1-5,TRBV4-1,14,NA,TGCGCCAGCAGCCAAGATGGGGGGGATCAGCCCCAGCATTTT,CASSQDGGDQPQHF
many,TRBJ1-2,TRBV4-3,15,NA,TGCGCCAGCAGCCAAGCTCAGGGACCTAACTATGGCTACACCTTC,CASSQAQGPNYGYTF
few,TRBJ1-6,TRBV28,18,TRBD1,TGTGCCAGCAGTTTAAGCCTGCGGGACAGGGGGCTTAATTCACCCCTCCACTTT,CASSLSLRDRGLNSPLHF
few,TRBJ2-1,TRBV7-2,15,TRBD2,TGTGCCAGCAGCCTTAGCGGGGGGGGGAACAATGAGCAGTTCTTC,CASSLSGGGNNEQFF
many,TRBJ2-2,TRBV7-7,14,NA,TGTGCCAGCCGAGAGGGCGCGAACACCGGGGAGCTGTTTTTT,CASREGANTGELFF
NA,TRBJ2-7,TRBV15,18,TRBD1,TGTGCCACCAGCAGACACAGGGACAGGGGGCCAGTTACCTACGAGCAGTACTTC,CATSRHRDRGPVTYEQYF
many,TRBJ2-1,TRBV20-1,13,NA,TGCAGTGCCCCGGACTTCTCCTACAATGAGCAGTTCTTC,CSAPDFSYNEQFF
few,TRBJ2-1,TRBV2,10,NA,TGTGCCAGCAGTGGTGTCGTACAGTTCTTC,CASSGVVQFF
few,TRBJ2-5,TRBV5-1,13,TRBD1,TGCGCCAGCAGCGGGACAGCAGAAGAGACCCAGTACTTC,CASSGTAEETQYF
few,TRBJ1-4,TRBV5-1,16,TRBD1,TGCGCCAGCAGCTTGGCCCCGGGACAGGGAGGGGAAAAACTGTTTTTT,CASSLAPGQGGEKLFF
many,TRBJ1-2,TRBV5-1,13,NA,TGCGCCAGCAGCTTTTCACCCAACTATGGCTACACCTTC,CASSFSPNYGYTF
few,TRBJ2-5,TRBV14,16,TRBD1,TGTGCCAGCAGCCAAGGATGGGACAGGGCGCGAGAGACCCAGTACTTC,CASSQGWDRARETQYF
many,TRBJ1-1,TRBV27,14,NA,TGTGCCAGCAGTTTCGTGGGGACCACACATGAAGCTTTCTTT,CASSFVGTTHEAFF
NA,TRBJ2-2,TRBV6-1,15,TRBD1,TGTGCCAGCAGTGGATGGACAGGGAGCACCGGGGAGCTGTTTTTT,CASSGWTGSTGELFF
many,TRBJ2-1,TRBV24-1,15,TRBD1,TGTGCCACCAGTGATTTGGCAGGGGGCAATTTTGAGCAGTTCTTC,CATSDLAGGNFEQFF
NA,TRBJ1-2,TRBV19,14,TRBD1,TGTGCCAGTAGCCAGACAGGGATCGGCTATGGCTACACCTTC,CASSQTGIGYGYTF
few,TRBJ1-1,TRBV4-1,14,NA,TGCGCCAGCAGCCAAGAGTTGGGAAATCCCGAAGCTTTCTTT,CASSQELGNPEAFF
many,TRBJ2-1,TRBV12-3/TRBV12-4,15,NA,TGTGCCAGCAGGAAGTCCAGTGGGGTCTACAATGAGCAGTTCTTC,CASRKSSGVYNEQFF